What follows describes a single TCR beta chain. From germline, CDR1 is LGHDT and CDR2 YNNKEL (reference sequence). CDR3 length equals 15 residues. V was shortened by 3 bases and J by 4 bases, with 13 bases between the two germline ends. The data belong to a study of blood T cells in healthy people across ages. Sample-barcoded 5' priming and a J-beta primer mix drove a second PCR of about 6 to 11 cycles. One entry per CDR3 protein, called by TCRdb with MiXCR from the 5' RACE reads. The data hold 1.5 million or so distinct CDR3 sequences, with approximately 43% observed a single time. The origin of this receptor is a woman under 30 in good health. The rearrangement uses TRBV3-1 and TRBJ1-3; D uncertain. The sequenced sample consisted of blood. The DNA for the CDR3 is TGTGCCAGCAGCCAGAGGACGATGTACGGAAACACCATATATTTT. Protein sequence: CASSQRTMYGNTIYF.